The TCR beta chain described here comes from a study of regulatory T cells in long-lasting Graves disease. Notes on the study in general: Sharing of public clonotypes was greater in persistent patients (over 2,500) than in new patients (about 970).

From germline, CDR1 is SGHRS and CDR2 YFSETQ. This CDR3 has 16 amino acids. J was trimmed by 0 bases and V by 7 bases; bases with no gene match: 8. CDR3-region Arm-PCR and iRepertoire HTBI primers produced the TCR beta libraries. From the multiplex PCR reads, TCRdb called clonotypes with MiXCR, one entry per CDR3 protein. The table lists 440,000 or so distinct CDR3 sequences, about 16% of them singletons, with approximately 15% in the top ten. As to time point: newly diagnosed GD, antithyroid drugs for less than 3 months. Generation of the TCR library employed RNA extracted from PBMCs. Nine milliliters of peripheral blood were taken and placed in EDTA tubes. This clonotype was recorded at least ten times. The target antigen is unknown. These data were also reused for a study on T cells in Graves' hyperthyroidism and ophthalmopathy.

This sequence joins TRBV5-1 and TRBJ1-1; 11 bases map to TRBD1. The sequence derives from a woman in her thirties with Graves disease. Sample: peripheral blood mononuclear cells (PBMCs), taken at new diagnosis, from a patient treated with antithyroid drugs. The CDR3 DNA sequence: TGCGCCAGCGCCCGAGGGACAGGGGGTATGAACACTGAAGCTTTCTTT. The encoded protein is CASARGTGGMNTEAFF.